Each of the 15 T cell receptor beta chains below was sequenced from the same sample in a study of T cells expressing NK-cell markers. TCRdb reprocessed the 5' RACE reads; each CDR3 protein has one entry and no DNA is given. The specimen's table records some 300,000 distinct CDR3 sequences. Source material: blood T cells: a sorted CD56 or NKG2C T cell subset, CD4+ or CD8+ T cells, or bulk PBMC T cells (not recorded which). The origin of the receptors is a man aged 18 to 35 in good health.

CDR3 sequence: CATKVAGGSSNEQFF. The V call is TRBV10-3, the J call TRBJ2-1; TCRdb indicates TRBD2, and absent DNA this call remains unverified. The length of the CDR3 is 15 residues. Looked up from germline, CDR1 is ENHRY and CDR2 is SYGVKD.

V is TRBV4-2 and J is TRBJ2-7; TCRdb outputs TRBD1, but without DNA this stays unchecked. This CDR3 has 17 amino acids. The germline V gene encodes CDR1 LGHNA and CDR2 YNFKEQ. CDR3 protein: CASSQDSLPLGTYEQYF.

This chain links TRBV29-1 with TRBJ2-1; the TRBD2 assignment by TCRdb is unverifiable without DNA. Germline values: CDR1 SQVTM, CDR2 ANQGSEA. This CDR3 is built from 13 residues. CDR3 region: CSAGLGVYVEQFF.

CDR3 in amino acids: CSAIPSGRRNIQYF. The chain links TRBV20-1 to TRBJ2-4; TCRdb reports TRBD2, a call that lacks DNA to check it against. The CDR3 is 14 amino acids. CDR1 and CDR2 from the germline V gene are DFQATT and SNEGSKA (reference sequence).

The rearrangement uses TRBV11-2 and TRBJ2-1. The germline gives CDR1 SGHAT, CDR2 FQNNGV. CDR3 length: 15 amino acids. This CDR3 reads CASSLDEAGRNEQFF.

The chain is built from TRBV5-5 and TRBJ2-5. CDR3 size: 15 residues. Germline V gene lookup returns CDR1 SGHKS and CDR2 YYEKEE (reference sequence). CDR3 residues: CASSLSGRLIQTQYF.

This CDR3 is CASTWHTDTQYF. The chain employs TRBV5-5 and TRBJ2-3. This CDR3 is 12 amino acids long. Germline CDR1 is SGHKS and CDR2 is YYEKEE (reference sequence).

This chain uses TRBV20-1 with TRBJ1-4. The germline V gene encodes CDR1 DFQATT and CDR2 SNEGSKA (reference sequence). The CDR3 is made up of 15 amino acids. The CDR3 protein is CSARDYRTTNEKLFF.

The chain's CDR3 is CASSPRGMEGGEQFF. The chain recombines TRBV7-9 with TRBJ2-1; TCRdb's D call of TRBD2 is untestable without DNA. This CDR3 contains 15 residues. The germline V gene encodes CDR1 SEHNR and CDR2 FQNEAQ (reference sequence).

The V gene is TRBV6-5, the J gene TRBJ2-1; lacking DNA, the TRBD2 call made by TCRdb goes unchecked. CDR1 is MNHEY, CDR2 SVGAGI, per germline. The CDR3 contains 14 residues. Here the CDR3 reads CASSLSGPYNEQFF.

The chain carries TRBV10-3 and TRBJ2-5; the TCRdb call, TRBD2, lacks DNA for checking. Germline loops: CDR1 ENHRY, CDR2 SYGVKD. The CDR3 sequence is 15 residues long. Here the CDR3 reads CAISVGDSGRETQYF.

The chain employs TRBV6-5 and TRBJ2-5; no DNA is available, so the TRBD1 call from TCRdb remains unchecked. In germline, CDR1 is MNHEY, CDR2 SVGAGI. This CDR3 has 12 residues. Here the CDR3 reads CASAPGEETQYF.

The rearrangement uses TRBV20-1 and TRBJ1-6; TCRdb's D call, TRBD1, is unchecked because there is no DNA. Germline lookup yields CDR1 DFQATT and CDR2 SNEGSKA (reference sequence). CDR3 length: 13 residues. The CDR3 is CSARGDRIHRVHF.

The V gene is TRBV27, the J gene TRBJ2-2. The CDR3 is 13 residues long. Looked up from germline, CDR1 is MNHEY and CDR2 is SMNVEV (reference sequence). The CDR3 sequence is CASSSRTGGELFF.

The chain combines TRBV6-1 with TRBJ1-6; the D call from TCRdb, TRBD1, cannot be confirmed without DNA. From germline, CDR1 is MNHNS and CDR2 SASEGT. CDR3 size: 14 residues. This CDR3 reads CASSGQMRNSPLHF.